This TCR beta chain stems from a study of shared clonotypes between healthy human individuals. Method: immunoSEQ multiplex PCR; TCRdb's copy keeps in-frame clones and lacks some. The table has some 980,000 clones, around 80% seen once. Donors had no recently reported acute infections or vaccinations and were HIV-negative. This CDR3 is built from 16 residues. Per germline, CDR1 MNHNS and CDR2 SASEGT. V shed 0 bases and J shed 1 base, with 11 bases lying between them. Sequenced sample: memory CD4+ T cells sorted from blood. Subset described: CD45RA-negative fraction. The sequence derives from a man aged 18 to 30 in good health. The chain is built from TRBV6-1 and TRBJ2-3; a weak D match, TRBD2 (6 bases). In nucleotides, the CDR3 is TGTGCCAGCAGTGAAGCAGGCGGGGTGGGCACAGATACGCAGTATTTT. Its translation: CASSEAGGVGTDTQYF.